The 13 T cell receptor beta chains in this list originate from one sample, sequenced in a study of T-cell memory formation after mild COVID-19. TCRdb passed the 5' RACE reads through MiXCR, listing each CDR3 protein once. The sample lists more than 100,000 distinct CDR3 sequences, approximately 6.3% occurring once. The sample consisted of PBMCs or a T cell subset sorted from them (not recorded which). The receptors shown here come from an adult woman who had mild COVID-19 (a few samples of this study predate the infection). Cell type and time point are not known.

There are a few counts of this clonotype. This chain joins TRBV5-1 and TRBJ2-5, with a weak D call TRBD1 (6 bases). The CDR3 spans 14 residues. Trimming stripped 1 base from V and 3 bases from J, with 10 bases between. Germline-derived CDR1 and CDR2 are SGHRS and YFSETQ. Here the CDR3 reads CASSLNRVEETQYF. In DNA form, the CDR3 reads TGCGCCAGCAGCTTGAACAGGGTGGAAGAGACCCAGTACTTC. Using reference TRBV5-1 and TRBJ2-5 for the parts outside the CDR3, the full variable domain is KAGVTQTPRYLIKTRGQQVTLSCSPISGHRSVSWYQQTPGQGLQFLFEYFSETQRNKGNFPGRFSGRQFSNSRSEMNVSTLELGDSALYLCASSLNRVEETQYFGPGTRLLVL.

This clonotype has more than one count but fewer than ten. The chain joins TRBV5-1 to TRBJ1-5; D is possibly TRBD1 (5 bases). Germline V gene data show CDR1 as SGHRS and CDR2 as YFSETQ. Between the trimmed V and J ends, which lost 1 base and 0 bases, there was a span of 8 bases. The CDR3 consists of 15 residues. The CDR3 DNA reads as TGCGCCAGCAGCTTGTATACAGGTAGCAATCAGCCCCAGCATTTT. It translates to CASSLYTGSNQPQHF.

This clonotype was observed at least ten times. This chain connects TRBV29-1 to TRBJ2-1, with TRBD2 matching over 12 bases. Trimming cost V 6 bases and J 10 bases; bases outside gene matches: 4. Looked up from germline, CDR1 is SQVTM and CDR2 is ANQGSEA. The CDR3 contains 12 residues. CDR3 in DNA: TGCAGCGTCGCCCTAGCGGGAGGGGAGCAGTTCTTC. It is translated as CSVALAGGEQFF.

Concerning this clonotype: A much larger clonotype is one base distant, so this may be a read error. The missing conserved phenylalanine or tryptophan at the end of this CDR3 makes a read error likely. V is TRBV5-6 and J is TRBJ2-3; tentative D call: TRBD2 (7 bases). Germline V gene sequence: CDR1 SGHDT, CDR2 YYEEEE. Deletions cut 6 bases from V and 3 bases from J, with 14 bases between. This CDR3 comprises 14 residues. Here the CDR3 reads CASTLQGGTDTQYL. The CDR3 DNA sequence: TGTGCCAGCACCCTACAGGGAGGGACAGATACGCAGTATTTG.

CDR3 region: CASRPGGTYEQYF. The CDR3 DNA reads TGTGCCAGCAGACCGGGGGGTACCTACGAGCAGTACTTC. The chain has TRBV27 and TRBJ2-7, with 7 bases that match TRBD2. The germline V gene encodes CDR1 MNHEY and CDR2 SMNVEV (reference sequence). The CDR3 runs to 13 residues. The J segment lost 2 bases and the V segment lost 6 bases, leaving 4 bases of the junction unmatched.

The chain links TRBV7-2 to TRBJ2-3, with a weak D call TRBD1 (5 bases). There are 16 residues in the CDR3. V was shortened by 5 bases and J by 0 bases, with 15 bases between the two germline ends. Germline CDR1 and CDR2: SGHTA and FQGNSA. DNA for the CDR3: TGTGCCAGCAGCCAGGGCGATCGCTGGAGCACAGATACGCAGTATTTT. It specifies CASSQGDRWSTDTQYF.

This clonotype was observed a handful of times. The V gene is TRBV5-1, the J gene TRBJ2-5, with 11 positions matching TRBD2. Trimming at V came to 7 bases and at J to 3 bases, leaving 5 bases not matched to a gene. CDR3 length: 14 residues. CDR1 is SGHRS, CDR2 YFSETQ, per germline. CDR3: CASRPGLAEETQYF. DNA for the CDR3: TGCGCCAGCCGCCCGGGACTAGCGGAAGAGACCCAGTACTTC.

The table lists this clonotype with many counts. This chain connects TRBV5-1 to TRBJ1-1; D might be TRBD1 (6 bases). CDR1 is SGHRS, CDR2 YFSETQ, per germline. CDR3 length: 13 amino acids. With 3 bases removed from V and 6 bases from J, the gap between germline ends came to 12 bases. CDR3 DNA: TGCGCCAGCAGCTCAGGGGAGGGCTCTGAAGCTTTCTTT. Residues: CASSSGEGSEAFF.

This clonotype occurred a few times. The chain carries TRBV5-1 and TRBJ2-6; D possibly corresponds to TRBD2 (5 bases). The germline V gene has CDR1 SGHRS and CDR2 YFSETQ. Trimming cost V 0 bases and J 5 bases, with 12 bases left between them. CDR3 length equals 16 residues. CDR3 residues: CASSLGTEPRANVLTF. The CDR3 coding sequence is TGCGCCAGCAGCTTGGGGACTGAACCCAGGGCCAACGTCCTGACTTTC.

The V and J genes are TRBV7-3 and TRBJ2-3, with D perhaps matching TRBD1 or TRBD2 (6 bases each). Germline V lookup: CDR1 SGHTA, CDR2 FQGTGA. Deletions cut 2 bases from V and 5 bases from J, with 14 bases between. This CDR3 has 15 amino acids. For the CDR3, the DNA is TGTGCCAGCAGCTTACAGGGCGGAGGGGGAGATACGCAGTATTTT. Its translation is CASSLQGGGGDTQYF.

This clonotype has at least ten counts. The chain has TRBV7-2 and TRBJ2-5, with D uncertain. V lost 7 bases to trimming and J lost 4 bases, with 13 bases between them. This CDR3 region has 13 residues. Looked up from germline, CDR1 is SGHTA and CDR2 is FQGNSA. The CDR3 sequence is CASTVSWGETQYF. Written as DNA, the CDR3 is TGTGCCAGCACCGTAAGCTGGGGAGAGACCCAGTACTTC. Full variable domain (remainder filled in from reference TRBV7-2 and TRBJ2-5): GAGVSQSPSNKVTEKGKDVELRCDPISGHTALYWYRQSLGQGLEFLIYFQGNSAPDKSGLPSDRFSAERTGGSVSTLTIQRTQQEDSAVYLCASTVSWGETQYFGPGTRLLVL.

The table lists this clonotype with many counts. The genes are TRBV7-9 and TRBJ2-7, with 7 bases aligning to TRBD1. The CDR3 is 15 residues long. Looked up from germline, CDR1 is SEHNR and CDR2 is FQNEAQ (reference sequence). The V gene end was trimmed by 5 bases and the J gene end by 0 bases; junction bases not matched to a gene: 7. DNA of the CDR3: TGTGCCAGCAGCCTTGACAGGGCCCACTCCTACGAGCAGTACTTC. Residues: CASSLDRAHSYEQYF.

This clonotype was recorded a few times. This sequence joins TRBV20-1 and TRBJ2-5, with TRBD1 identical over 8 bases. The V gene's germline CDR1 is DFQATT and CDR2 SNEGSKA (reference sequence). The CDR3 is 13 residues long. With V trimmed by 5 bases and J by 3 bases, 5 bases remained unmatched. This chain's CDR3 is CSASRTGKETQYF. In DNA form, the CDR3 reads TGCAGTGCTTCTAGGACAGGGAAAGAGACCCAGTACTTC.